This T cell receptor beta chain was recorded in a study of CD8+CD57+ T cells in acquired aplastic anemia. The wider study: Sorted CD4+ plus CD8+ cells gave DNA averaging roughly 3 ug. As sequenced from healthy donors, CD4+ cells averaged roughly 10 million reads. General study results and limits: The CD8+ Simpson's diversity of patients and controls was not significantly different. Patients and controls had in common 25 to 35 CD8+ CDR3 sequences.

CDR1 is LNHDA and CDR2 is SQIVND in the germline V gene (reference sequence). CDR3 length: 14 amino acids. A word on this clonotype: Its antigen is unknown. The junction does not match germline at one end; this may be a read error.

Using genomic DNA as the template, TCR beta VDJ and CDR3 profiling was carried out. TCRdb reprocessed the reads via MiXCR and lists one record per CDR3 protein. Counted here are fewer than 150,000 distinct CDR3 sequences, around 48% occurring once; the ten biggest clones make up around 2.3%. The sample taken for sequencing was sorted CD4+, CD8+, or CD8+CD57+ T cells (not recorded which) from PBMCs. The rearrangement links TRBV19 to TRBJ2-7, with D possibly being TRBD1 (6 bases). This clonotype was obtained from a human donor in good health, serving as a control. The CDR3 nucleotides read TGTGCCAGTAGTATCAGGACAGAATCCTACGGGCAGTACTTC. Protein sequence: CASSIRTESYGQYF.